Here is one TCR beta chain with its context. Sequencing of TCR beta drew on CD8+ and CD4+ T cells from blood. TEMRA cells were enriched by FACS, while CD8+ and CD4+ T cells were obtained through a negative isolation that was performed magnetically. V lost 5 bases to trimming and J lost 5 bases; unmatched junction nucleotides: 10. The CDR3 runs to 15 residues. Germline loops: CDR1 LNHNV, CDR2 YYDKDF (reference sequence). This entry comes from a study of CD8 T cells in Susac syndrome. Reverse transcription of about 0.5 to 1 ug RNA used random hexamers. Amplification of TCR beta CDR3 by immunoSEQ multiplex PCR spanned 54 Vbeta and 13 Jbeta. TCRdb processed the immunoSEQ multiplex PCR reads anew with MiXCR; each CDR3 protein has one entry. The sample lists 200,000 to 300,000 distinct CDR3 sequences, 95% to 97% seen once, with 0.095% to 0.12% in the top ten.

The sample comprised CD4+ T cells from PBMCs. This chain connects TRBV15 to TRBJ2-5, with TRBD2 identical over 8 bases. This receptor was taken from a human donor with Susac syndrome. CDR3 loop: CATSFLTSAVETQYF. In nucleotides, the CDR3 is TGTGCCACCAGCTTCTTGACTAGCGCGGTTGAGACCCAGTACTTC.